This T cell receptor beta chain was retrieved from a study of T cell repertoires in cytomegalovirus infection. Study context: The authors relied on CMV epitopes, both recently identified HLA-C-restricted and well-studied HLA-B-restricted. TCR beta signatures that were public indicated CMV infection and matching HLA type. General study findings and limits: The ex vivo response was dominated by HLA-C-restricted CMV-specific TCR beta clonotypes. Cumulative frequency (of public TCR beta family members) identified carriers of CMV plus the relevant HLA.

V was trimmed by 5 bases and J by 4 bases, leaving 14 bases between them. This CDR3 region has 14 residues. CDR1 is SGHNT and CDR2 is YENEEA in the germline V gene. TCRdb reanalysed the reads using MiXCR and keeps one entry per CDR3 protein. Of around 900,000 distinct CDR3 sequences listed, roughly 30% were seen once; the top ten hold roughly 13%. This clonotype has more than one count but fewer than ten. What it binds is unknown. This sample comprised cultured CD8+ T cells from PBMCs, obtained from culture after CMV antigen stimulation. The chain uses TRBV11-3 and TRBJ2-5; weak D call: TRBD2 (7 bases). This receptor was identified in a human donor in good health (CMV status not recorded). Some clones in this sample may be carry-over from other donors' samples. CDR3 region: CASSTGGGTETQYF. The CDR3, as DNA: TGTGCCAGCAGCACGGGCGGGGGCACAGAGACCCAGTACTTC.